This T cell receptor (beta chain) was profiled in a study of blood T cell repertoires in COVID-19. On the study more broadly: Acute and convalescent COVID-19 samples came from the United States, Italy and Spain. T cells, B-cell-depleted T cells, or PBMCs provided the cDNA or gDNA that served as material.

For this clone: Other DNA sequences within the sample encode an identical CDR3.

Source study methods: Quantification of nucleated cells was approximated via reference gene primer amplification. Clones were sequenced by immunoSEQ multiplex PCR, and TCRdb holds only the in-frame ones, with some missing. V and J calls plus clone size are reproduced from that table; the DNA served to infer D and trimming. Among some 35,000 clones, about 91% were seen once, and the ten largest hold roughly 7.2%. This CDR3 is 14 amino acids long. From germline, CDR1 is MGHRA and CDR2 YSYEKL. V lost 1 base and J 1 base, leaving 7 bases between the germline ends. The chain recombines TRBV4-1 with TRBJ1-1, with a possible D match to TRBD1 (5 bases). The clonotype comes from a human donor in a cohort sampled during active COVID-19. The source material was peripheral blood. Here the CDR3 reads CASSQADRNTEAFF. The CDR3 DNA reads TGCGCCAGCAGCCAAGCAGACAGGAACACTGAAGCTTTCTTT.